Each of the 28 T cell receptor beta chains below was sequenced from the same sample in a study of blood T cell repertoires in COVID-19. Profiling relied on immunoSEQ multiplex PCR, and the TCRdb table lists in-frame clones only, not all of them. This sample has roughly 76,000 clones, with 70% to 80% found just once. The sequenced sample was peripheral blood. The receptors originated from a man aged 65 to 79 with acute or convalescent COVID-19.

In this sample, this clone turned up once. The chain employs TRBV7-9 and TRBJ2-7; tentatively, D is TRBD1 (6 bases). This CDR3 comprises 12 residues. The germline gives CDR1 SEHNR, CDR2 FQNEAQ (reference sequence). V gave up 9 bases and J gave up 3 bases, with 12 bases separating them. Here the CDR3 reads CASSPGHYEQYF. DNA of the CDR3: TGTGCCAGTTCACCGGGACACTACGAGCAGTACTTC.

The chain's CDR3 is CASSYGTREDEQYF. Written as DNA, the CDR3 is TGTGCCAGCAGTTACGGGACTAGGGAAGACGAGCAGTACTTC. This rearrangement joins TRBV6-6 to TRBJ2-7, with TRBD2 matching 8 bases. Trimming cost V 2 bases and J 5 bases; bases outside gene matches: 5. Germline CDR1 and CDR2: MNHNY and SVGAGI (reference sequence). This CDR3 has 14 amino acids.

J is TRBJ2-1 and V is TRBV9, with 8 positions matching TRBD2. Germline assignment: CDR1 SGDLS and CDR2 YYNGEE. This CDR3 has 15 amino acids. With V trimmed by 4 bases and J by 9 bases, 12 bases remained unmatched. CDR3 in DNA: TGTGCCAGCAGCCTCAGGGTAGCGGGATTGTTTGAGCAGTTCTTC. It encodes CASSLRVAGLFEQFF.

This clone was picked up one time. The chain is built from TRBV20-1 and TRBJ1-1; unclear D gene. CDR1 and CDR2 from the germline V gene are DFQATT and SNEGSKA (reference sequence). V gave up 4 bases and J gave up 1 base, with 4 bases separating them. The CDR3 extends over 11 amino acids. CDR3 DNA: TGCAGTGCTAATCAGAACACTGAAGCTTTCTTT. It yields the protein CSANQNTEAFF.

The chain combines TRBV7-2 with TRBJ1-2; D is possibly TRBD1 (5 bases). The CDR3 covers 14 residues. V gave up 4 bases and J gave up 5 bases, with 14 bases separating them. The germline V gene encodes CDR1 SGHTA and CDR2 FQGNSA. CDR3 in amino acids: CASSSEDTSYGYTF. As DNA, the CDR3 is TGTGCCAGCAGCTCAGAGGACACTTCGTATGGCTACACCTTC.

The CDR3: CASSTAGTGGDTEAFF. In DNA form, the CDR3 reads TGTGCCAGCAGTACCGCCGGGACAGGGGGGGACACTGAAGCTTTCTTT. The chain employs TRBV28 and TRBJ1-1, with TRBD1 matching 11 bases. Per germline, CDR1 MDHEN and CDR2 SYDVKM. This CDR3 region has 16 residues. The V segment lost 5 bases and the J segment 3 bases; nucleotides outside the gene matches: 8.

This clone was counted a few times. In DNA, the CDR3 is TGTGCCAGCAGCTTTGCAACCGGGACTTCCTCCTACGAGCAGTACTTC. Amino acid sequence: CASSFATGTSSYEQYF. The chain recombines TRBV7-9 with TRBJ2-7, with D perhaps matching TRBD2 (6 bases). The germline V gene has CDR1 SEHNR and CDR2 FQNEAQ (reference sequence). The CDR3 covers 16 residues. Between the trimmed V and J ends, which lost 3 bases and 0 bases, there was a span of 15 bases.

The chain carries TRBV24-1 and TRBJ2-6; unclear D gene. This CDR3 has 16 residues. Trimming cost V 0 bases and J 0 bases, with 5 bases left between them. Germline V CDR1 and CDR2: KGHDR, SFDVKD. The DNA of the CDR3 is TGTGCCACCAGTGATTTGCAGGACTCTGGGGCCAACGTCCTGACTTTC. Its protein product is CATSDLQDSGANVLTF.

The chain is built from TRBV19 and TRBJ1-1; the D is unclear. V was cut by 1 base and J by 4 bases, with 4 bases left in between. The CDR3 consists of 12 residues. Germline V CDR1 and CDR2: LNHDA, SQIVND (reference sequence). The CDR3 DNA sequence: TGTGCCAGTAGTATAGGACTCACTGAAGCTTTCTTT. It specifies CASSIGLTEAFF.

The chain uses TRBV29-1 and TRBJ1-1; D gene uncertain. CDR1 and CDR2 (germline): SQVTM, ANQGSEA. V lost 5 bases, J lost 5 bases, and 12 bases lay in between. The CDR3 is 12 residues long. CDR3 coding DNA: TGCAGCGTTTCGAACAGAAAGACTGAAGCTTTCTTT. Protein sequence: CSVSNRKTEAFF.

The chain recombines TRBV7-9 with TRBJ2-7, with TRBD2 matching over 10 bases. The germline V gene has CDR1 SEHNR and CDR2 FQNEAQ (reference sequence). V gave up 4 bases and J gave up 2 bases; unmatched junction bases: 8. The CDR3 loop spans 16 amino acids. The CDR3 region is CASSSAPGLATYEQYF. The CDR3 bases are TGTGCCAGCAGCTCGGCGCCGGGACTAGCGACCTACGAGCAGTACTTC.

The V call is TRBV6-5, the J call TRBJ2-7; the D is unclear. The CDR3 covers 15 residues. The germline V and J ends were trimmed by 8 bases and 0 bases, with 17 bases remaining between them. Germline CDR1 and CDR2: MNHEY and SVGAGI. The CDR3 DNA reads as TGTGCCAGCCGGTCCGAGCTGATTAGCTCCTACGAGCAGTACTTC. This gives the protein CASRSELISSYEQYF.

V gene TRBV6-6 combines with J gene TRBJ1-5; D gene uncertain. Germline V gene lookup returns CDR1 MNHNY and CDR2 SVGAGI (reference sequence). There are 12 residues in the CDR3. Trimming stripped 5 bases from V and 6 bases from J, with 8 bases between. The CDR3 DNA reads as TGTGCCAGCAGTCTTGCGGTTCAGCCCCAGCATTTT. Protein sequence: CASSLAVQPQHF.

The chain links TRBV27 to TRBJ1-2; TRBD1 aligns across 8 bases. V lost 6 bases, J lost 1 base, and 10 bases stayed unmatched. CDR3 length: 16 amino acids. Germline V CDR1 and CDR2: MNHEY, SMNVEV (reference sequence). The CDR3 spells CASSPRQGLVNYGYTF. CDR3 in DNA: TGTGCCAGCAGCCCCAGACAGGGGCTCGTTAACTATGGCTACACCTTC.

This clone has just a few counts. This chain uses TRBV27 with TRBJ1-5; TRBD1 aligns across 7 bases. CDR1 is MNHEY and CDR2 is SMNVEV in the germline V gene (reference sequence). The CDR3 loop spans 13 amino acids. J was trimmed by 15 bases and V by 6 bases; bases with no gene match: 14. The CDR3 here is CASRTGVGGKRHF. The DNA for the CDR3 is TGTGCCAGCAGAACAGGGGTCGGGGGCAAAAGGCATTTT.

The V call is TRBV7-2, the J call TRBJ2-1, with TRBD1 matching over 8 bases. Trimming took 1 base from V and 7 from J; bases not matched to a gene: 15. This CDR3 is built from 18 residues. Germline CDR1 reads SGHTA; CDR2 reads FQGNSA. This chain's CDR3 is CASSLVVVGQGAGNEQFF. CDR3 DNA: TGTGCCAGCAGCTTAGTTGTGGTTGGGCAGGGGGCAGGGAATGAGCAGTTCTTC.

The chain joins TRBV9 to TRBJ2-1; D remains unclear. The CDR3 runs 15 residues. Germline V gene data show CDR1 as SGDLS and CDR2 as YYNGEE. V lost 2 bases and J 2 bases, leaving 11 bases between the germline ends. The CDR3: CASSVSSEAYNEQFF. Here the CDR3 DNA reads TGTGCCAGCAGCGTCTCCTCAGAGGCCTACAATGAGCAGTTCTTC.

This chain connects TRBV7-3 to TRBJ2-3; 7 bases are shared with TRBD2. With 3 bases clipped from V and 5 bases from J, the junction kept 2 bases outside the gene matches. The CDR3 is 13 amino acids. CDR1 is SGHTA, CDR2 FQGTGA, per germline. This CDR3 reads CASSFAGVDTQYF. CDR3 sequence (DNA): TGTGCCAGCAGCTTTGCGGGAGTAGATACGCAGTATTTT.

The gene calls are TRBV2 and TRBJ1-4, with TRBD1 matching 10 bases. This CDR3 is built from 12 residues. CDR1 SNHLY and CDR2 FYNNEI come from the germline V gene. V lost 11 bases, J lost 5 bases, and 2 bases stayed unmatched. CDR3 loop: CARGQGNEKLFF. CDR3 in DNA: TGTGCCCGGGGACAGGGGAATGAAAAACTGTTTTTT.

CDR3 DNA: TGTGCCAGCAGCCGGGGGAACGAGCAGTACTTC. This sequence encodes CASSRGNEQYF. The chain uses TRBV5-4 and TRBJ2-7; D possibly corresponds to TRBD2 (6 bases). V was pared by 4 bases and J by 5 bases, with 7 bases between. CDR1 SGHNT and CDR2 YYREEE come from the germline V gene (reference sequence). The CDR3 consists of 11 residues.

The chain combines TRBV7-9 with TRBJ2-5; weak D call: TRBD2 (6 bases). The CDR3 covers 14 residues. Germline CDR1 reads SEHNR; CDR2 reads FQNEAQ (reference sequence). Trimming left V 4 bases short and J 4 bases short, with 13 bases between. The CDR3 sequence is CASSWVVEGETQYF. DNA of the CDR3: TGTGCCAGCAGCTGGGTGGTGGAGGGAGAGACCCAGTACTTC.

The CDR3: CASSSSLAGDVEQFF. The CDR3 bases are TGTGCCAGCAGTTCTTCCCTGGCGGGAGACGTTGAGCAGTTCTTC. This chain uses TRBV28 with TRBJ2-1; 7 nucleotides align to TRBD2. The J segment lost 9 bases and the V segment lost 4 bases, leaving 12 bases of the junction unmatched. In germline, CDR1 is MDHEN, CDR2 SYDVKM. The CDR3 runs 15 residues.

The chain has TRBV5-1 and TRBJ2-3; weak D call: TRBD2 (7 bases). Trimming shortened V by 2 bases and J by 3 bases, and 13 bases separated the two germline ends. Germline loops: CDR1 SGHRS, CDR2 YFSETQ. CDR3 length equals 15 residues. CDR3 amino acids: CASSFREGGTDTQYF. DNA of the CDR3: TGCGCCAGCAGCTTCCGCGAGGGGGGGACAGATACGCAGTATTTT.

This chain connects TRBV28 to TRBJ2-3; TRBD1 might be the D (6 bases). The V gene lost 5 bases and the J gene lost 2 bases, with 14 bases spanning the gap. The CDR3 is made up of 15 amino acids. Germline loops: CDR1 MDHEN, CDR2 SYDVKM. This chain's CDR3 is CASSQGKGYTDTQYF. The CDR3, as DNA: TGTGCCAGCAGTCAGGGGAAGGGGTACACAGATACGCAGTATTTT.

V gene TRBV6-1 combines with J gene TRBJ2-7; D is perhaps TRBD2 (6 bases). Germline assignment: CDR1 MNHNS and CDR2 SASEGT. V dropped 0 bases and J dropped 6 bases, with 15 bases sitting between them. This CDR3 is built from 15 residues. CDR3 DNA sequence: TGTGCCAGCAGTGAAGCGAGCGCGGGAACCGGCGAGCAGTACTTC. The encoded protein is CASSEASAGTGEQYF.

The J gene is TRBJ2-3, the V gene TRBV29-1; TRBD2 matches at 7 bases. The CDR3 covers 15 residues. Germline trimming cut 4 bases from V and 1 base from J; bases unmatched to any gene: 8. In germline, CDR1 is SQVTM, CDR2 ANQGSEA. The CDR3 coding sequence is TGCAGCGTTGGGGGCTTGGGGAGGGGCACAGATACGCAGTATTTT. Encoded protein: CSVGGLGRGTDTQYF.

The chain recombines TRBV9 with TRBJ1-1; no clear D gene. The CDR3 has 13 residues. Germline V gene lookup returns CDR1 SGDLS and CDR2 YYNGEE. Trimming stripped 1 base from V and 2 bases from J, with 6 bases between. The CDR3, as DNA: TGTGCCAGCAGCGTAAGCGGCAACACTGAAGCTTTCTTT. It translates to CASSVSGNTEAFF.

The chain is built from TRBV5-5 and TRBJ1-6; the D gene is possibly TRBD1 (5 bases). This CDR3 region has 16 residues. V was cut by 0 bases and J by 8 bases, with 15 bases left in between. Germline CDR1 is SGHKS and CDR2 is YYEKEE (reference sequence). CDR3 amino acids: CASSLVWGPLDSPLHF. The CDR3 coding sequence is TGTGCCAGCAGCTTGGTATGGGGCCCGCTGGATTCACCCCTCCACTTT.